Each of the 16 T cell receptor beta chains below was sequenced from the same sample in a study of blood T cell repertoires in COVID-19. Method: immunoSEQ multiplex PCR; TCRdb's copy keeps in-frame clones and lacks some. The sample lists 150,000 to 200,000 clones; roughly 85% were seen once. Sequences were obtained from peripheral blood. These receptor sequences come from a woman between 55 and 75 years old with acute or convalescent COVID-19.

The gene calls are TRBV30 and TRBJ1-5; TRBD1 aligns across 8 bases. Germline V gene sequence: CDR1 GTSNPN, CDR2 SVGIG (reference sequence). The CDR3 length is 14 residues. J lost 3 bases, V lost 6 bases, and 7 bases had no gene match. In DNA form, the CDR3 reads TGTGCCTGCCAGACAGGGGCCCTCAATCAGCCCCAGCATTTT. As protein: CACQTGALNQPQHF.

The chain carries TRBV18 and TRBJ1-1, with D uncertain. Germline V gene sequence: CDR1 KGHSH, CDR2 LQKENI. This CDR3 is 14 amino acids long. Deletions cut 3 bases from V and 1 base from J, with 9 bases between. CDR3 amino acids: CASSPRVGNTEAFF. The CDR3 region has the DNA TGTGCCAGCTCACCCCGGGTGGGGAACACTGAAGCTTTCTTT.

The gene calls are TRBV7-8 and TRBJ2-1; no clear D. Trimming stripped 1 base from V and 2 bases from J, with 9 bases between. There are 15 residues in the CDR3. Germline CDR1 and CDR2: SGHVS and FQNEAQ. The CDR3 coding sequence is TGTGCCAGCAGCTTAGAAGCGCATACCTACAATGAGCAGTTCTTC. This gives the protein CASSLEAHTYNEQFF.

This clone was counted at least ten times. The chain joins TRBV30 to TRBJ1-1; a possible D gene is TRBD1 (6 bases). CDR1 is GTSNPN and CDR2 is SVGIG in the germline V gene (reference sequence). V was cut by 3 bases and J by 0 bases, with 20 bases left in between. CDR3 length: 17 amino acids. The CDR3 coding sequence is TGTGCCTGGAGAGCGACAGGCTCACCTTCCATGAACACTGAAGCTTTCTTT. Its protein is CAWRATGSPSMNTEAFF.

Points on this clone: The identical CDR3 is also encoded by other nucleotide sequences in the sample. V gene TRBV3-1 (or the pseudogene TRBV3-2) combines with J gene TRBJ1-1, with a weak D call TRBD1 (6 bases). The germline V gene has CDR1 LGHDT and CDR2 YNNKEL (reference sequence). Trimming shortened V by 1 base and J by 3 bases, and 9 bases separated the two germline ends. The length of the CDR3 is 14 residues. This CDR3 is CASSQVSGDTEAFF. CDR3 coding DNA: TGTGCCAGCAGCCAAGTTTCAGGGGACACTGAAGCTTTCTTT.

CDR3 region: CASSRGYSPLHF. Written as DNA, the CDR3 is TGTGCCAGCAGCCGCGGATATTCACCCCTCCACTTT. V is TRBV3-1 (or the pseudogene TRBV3-2) and J is TRBJ1-6; D unresolved. This CDR3 spans 12 amino acids. Trimming stripped 4 bases from V and 8 bases from J, with 6 bases between. Per the germline V gene, CDR1 is LGHDT and CDR2 is YNNKEL (reference sequence).

This chain joins TRBV28 and TRBJ1-6, with D perhaps matching TRBD1 (5 bases). The CDR3 totals 15 residues. CDR1 MDHEN and CDR2 SYDVKM come from the germline V gene. Trimming pared 2 bases from V and 10 bases from J, leaving 15 bases between. CDR3 DNA: TGTGCCAGCAGTTTACGGGGGGACGGGGGGTCACCCCTCCACTTT. Translation: CASSLRGDGGSPLHF.

The chain has TRBV24-1 and TRBJ2-3, with TRBD1 matching over 9 bases. CDR1 is KGHDR, CDR2 SFDVKD, per germline. The CDR3 contains 16 residues. J was trimmed by 4 bases and V by 5 bases; bases with no gene match: 9. Written as DNA, the CDR3 is TGTGCCACCAGTGTAAGCGGGACAGGGTGGTCAGATACGCAGTATTTT. This translates into CATSVSGTGWSDTQYF.

The chain has TRBV13 and TRBJ2-1, with D perhaps TRBD2 (6 bases). CDR3 length: 15 amino acids. V was shortened by 3 bases and J by 1 base, with 10 bases between the two germline ends. Germline V CDR1 and CDR2: PRHDT, FYEKMQ (reference sequence). CDR3 loop: CASSFGTQSYNEQFF. CDR3 sequence (DNA): TGTGCCAGCAGCTTCGGGACTCAATCCTACAATGAGCAGTTCTTC.

The CDR3 loop reads CASRDRRNEQFF. For the CDR3, the DNA is TGTGCCAGCAGGGACAGGAGAAATGAGCAGTTCTTC. The rearrangement links TRBV27 to TRBJ2-1; 7 nucleotides align to TRBD1. The V segment lost 6 bases and the J segment 7 bases; nucleotides outside the gene matches: 3. The CDR3 totals 12 residues. The germline gives CDR1 MNHEY, CDR2 SMNVEV (reference sequence).

The CDR3, as DNA: TGTGCCAGCAGCTTAGGGGGCAACTATGGCTACACCTTC. This gives the protein CASSLGGNYGYTF. The chain couples TRBV7-2 to TRBJ1-2, with a tentative D call TRBD1 (5 bases). Germline V gives CDR1 SGHTA, CDR2 FQGNSA. The germline V and J ends were trimmed by 1 base and 2 bases, with 5 bases remaining between them. The CDR3 runs 13 residues.

This clone was recorded once. This chain uses TRBV9 with TRBJ1-1; TRBD1 is a possible D gene (5 bases). CDR3 length equals 14 residues. The germline V gene encodes CDR1 SGDLS and CDR2 YYNGEE. V was pared by 4 bases and J by 2 bases, with 12 bases between. The CDR3 sequence: CASSPWGSNTEAFF. DNA for the CDR3: TGTGCCAGCAGCCCCTGGGGCAGCAACACTGAAGCTTTCTTT.

This chain joins TRBV4-2 and TRBJ1-2, with D uncertain. Looked up from germline, CDR1 is LGHNA and CDR2 is YNFKEQ. V was trimmed by 1 base and J by 4 bases, leaving 13 bases between them. The CDR3 is 15 amino acids. CDR3 in DNA: TGTGCCAGCAGCCAAGCGGGAGGGCGGCCCTATGGCTACACCTTC. Its protein is CASSQAGGRPYGYTF.

The rearrangement joins TRBV28 to TRBJ2-1, with 7 bases lining up with TRBD2. The CDR3 length is 14 residues. CDR1 MDHEN and CDR2 SYDVKM come from the germline V gene. J lost 3 bases, V lost 2 bases, and 1 base had no gene match. The CDR3, as DNA: TGTGCCAGCAGTTTAGCGGGAGTCTACAATGAGCAGTTCTTC. Residues: CASSLAGVYNEQFF. Full variable domain (outside the CDR3, taken from reference TRBV28 and TRBJ2-1): DVKVTQSSRYLVKRTGEKVFLECVQDMDHENMFWYRQDPGLGLRLIYFSYDVKMKEKGDIPEGYSVSREKKERFSLILESASTNQTSMYLCASSLAGVYNEQFFGPGTRLTVL.

The V and J genes are TRBV6-5 and TRBJ2-1, with D possibly being TRBD2 (6 bases). The CDR3 consists of 15 residues. Germline CDR1 reads MNHEY; CDR2 reads SVGAGI. Trimming cost V 4 bases and J 7 bases, with 17 bases left between them. CDR3: CASSSGTRTLNEQFF. DNA of the CDR3: TGTGCCAGCAGTTCCGGGACTCGAACCCTTAATGAGCAGTTCTTC.

This clone showed up just a few times. The V and J genes are TRBV12-3 or TRBV12-4 and TRBJ1-1, with 9 positions matching TRBD1. V lost 6 bases to trimming and J lost 4 bases; unmatched junction nucleotides: 3. This CDR3 has 13 residues. CDR3 sequence reads: CASSRTGATEAFF. The CDR3 nucleotides read TGTGCCAGCAGCAGGACAGGGGCCACTGAAGCTTTCTTT.